This T cell receptor beta chain comes out of a study of blood T cell repertoires in COVID-19. Turning to the study itself: Sources were T cells, B-cell-depleted T cells, or PBMCs; the material itself was cDNA or gDNA.

Libraries were prepared by immunoSEQ multiplex PCR; TCRdb keeps only in-frame clonotypes and omits some of them. The sample lists about 160,000 clones, 80% to 90% occurring once. This CDR3 is built from 16 residues. V gave up 4 bases and J gave up 0 bases, with 16 bases separating them. From germline, CDR1 is SGHDN and CDR2 FVKESK. The receptor was derived from a woman between 50 and 59 years old in a cohort exposed to, infected with or recovered from COVID-19 (not recorded which). This rearrangement joins TRBV14 to TRBJ2-7, with no clear D. The sample comprised PBMCs or T cells enriched from blood (not recorded which). This CDR3 is CASSLKPPGSSYEQYF. The CDR3 region has the DNA TGTGCCAGCAGCCTTAAGCCCCCGGGTAGCTCCTACGAGCAGTACTTC.